This TCR beta chain was captured by sequencing in a study of cytomegalovirus exposure and HLA in healthy donors. Sequenced by immunoSEQ multiplex PCR; TCRdb stores in-frame clones only, minus some. The sample includes approximately 100,000 clones, about 90% of them seen just once. In germline, CDR1 is MNHEY, CDR2 SVGAGI. The CDR3 has 15 amino acids. The J segment lost 7 bases and the V segment lost 5 bases, leaving 8 bases of the junction unmatched. The TCR sequence derives from a man between 18 and 29 years old in good health and CMV-seropositive. The sample was PBMCs. The rearrangement links TRBV6-5 to TRBJ2-1; 10 bases map to TRBD2. This CDR3 reads CASSSGGALKNEQFF. The CDR3 DNA reads as TGTGCCAGCAGTAGCGGGGGGGCCTTAAAAAATGAGCAGTTCTTC.